This T cell receptor beta chain derives from a study of blood T cell repertoires in COVID-19. This CDR3 spans 14 amino acids. The ends lost 10 bases at V and 5 bases at J; junction bases unmatched: 10. Germline CDR1 and CDR2: SGDLS and YYNGEE. TCRdb's table, derived via immunoSEQ multiplex PCR, lists solely in-frame clones and lacks some. The table includes about 270,000 clones, 80% to 95% detected once. Participants were aged roughly 18 to 90 years from roughly 26 US areas. This sequence joins TRBV9 and TRBJ2-1; 9 bases are a match to TRBD2. Sequenced: PBMCs or T cells enriched from blood (not recorded which). This TCR derives from a man aged 40-49 years who had been exposed to COVID-19. The CDR3 here is CAGLLAGFDNEQFF. CDR3 DNA: TGTGCCGGCCTTCTAGCGGGATTCGACAATGAGCAGTTCTTC.